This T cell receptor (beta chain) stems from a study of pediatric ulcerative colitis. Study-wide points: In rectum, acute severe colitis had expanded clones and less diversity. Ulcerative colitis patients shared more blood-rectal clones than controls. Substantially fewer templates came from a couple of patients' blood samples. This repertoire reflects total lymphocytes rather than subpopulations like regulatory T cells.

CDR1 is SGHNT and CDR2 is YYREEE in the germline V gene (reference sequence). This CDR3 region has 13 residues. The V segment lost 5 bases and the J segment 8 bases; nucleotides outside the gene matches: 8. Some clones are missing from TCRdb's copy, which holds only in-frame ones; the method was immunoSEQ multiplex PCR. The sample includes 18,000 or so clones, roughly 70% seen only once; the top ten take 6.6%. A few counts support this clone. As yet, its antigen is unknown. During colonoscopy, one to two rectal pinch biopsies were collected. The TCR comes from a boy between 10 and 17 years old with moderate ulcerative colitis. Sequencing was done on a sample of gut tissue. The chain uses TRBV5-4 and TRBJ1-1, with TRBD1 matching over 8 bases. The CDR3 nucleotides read TGTGCCAGCAGTCGGGACAGGTGGACAGAAGCTTTCTTT. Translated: CASSRDRWTEAFF.